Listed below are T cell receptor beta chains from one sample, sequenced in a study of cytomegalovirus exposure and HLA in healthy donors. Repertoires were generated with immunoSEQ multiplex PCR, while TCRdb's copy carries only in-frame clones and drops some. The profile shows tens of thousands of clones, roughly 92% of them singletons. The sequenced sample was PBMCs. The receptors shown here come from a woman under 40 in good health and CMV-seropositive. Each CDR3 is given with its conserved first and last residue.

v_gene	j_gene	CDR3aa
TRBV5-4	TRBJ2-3	CASSLVAISDTQYF
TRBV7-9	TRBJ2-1	CASSLGGLAGGPIYNEQFF
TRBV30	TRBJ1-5	CAWSRDSAYQPQHF
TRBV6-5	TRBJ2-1	CASSYEDRVEGEQFF
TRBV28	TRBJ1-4	CASSSYNGQGADYYEKLFF
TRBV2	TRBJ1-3	CASSDPRGGGTGNTIYF
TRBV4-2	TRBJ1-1	CASSQLAGENTEAFF
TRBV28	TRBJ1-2	CASSSRRTGVNYGYTF
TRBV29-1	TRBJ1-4	CSGERKTVF
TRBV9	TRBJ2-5	CASSVGTGQRETQYF
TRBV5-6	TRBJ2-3	CASSPNPGRGHTDTQYF
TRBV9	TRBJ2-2	CASSPWARQNTGELFF
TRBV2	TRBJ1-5	CASSDRGINQPQHF
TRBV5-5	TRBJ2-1	CASSLGRGSWFNEQFF
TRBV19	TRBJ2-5	CASSIEASSGETQYF
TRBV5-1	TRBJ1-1	CASSQNTEAFF